Presented here are 27 T cell receptor beta chains from one specimen sequenced in a study of cytomegalovirus exposure and HLA in healthy donors. With 60 Vbeta and 13 Jbeta primers, the PCR was carried out. Profiled with immunoSEQ multiplex PCR; TCRdb holds only in-frame clones, not every one. The repertoire holds roughly 180,000 clones, with about three quarters as singletons. Sequenced material: PBMCs. The receptor source for this set is a female donor in good health and CMV-seronegative.

The V call is TRBV28, the J call TRBJ2-2, with TRBD1 matching 7 bases. CDR1 is MDHEN and CDR2 is SYDVKM in the germline V gene. The CDR3 sequence is 15 residues long. The J segment lost 5 bases and the V segment lost 1 base, leaving 4 bases of the junction unmatched. Here the CDR3 reads CASSLSGGWTGELFF. In DNA form, the CDR3 reads TGTGCCAGCAGTTTATCAGGGGGTTGGACCGGGGAGCTGTTTTTT.

About this clone itself: Other DNA variants within this sample encode the same CDR3. The chain combines TRBV15 with TRBJ1-4, with TRBD1 matching over 9 bases. J was trimmed by 1 base and V by 3 bases; bases with no gene match: 0. Germline V gives CDR1 LNHNV, CDR2 YYDKDF (reference sequence). This CDR3 comprises 15 residues. CDR3 residues: CATSRDRGTNEKLFF. In nucleotides, the CDR3 is TGTGCCACCAGCAGGGACAGGGGAACTAATGAAAAACTGTTTTTT.

CDR3 region: CASRSSDSAYEKLFF. CDR3 coding DNA: TGTGCCAGCAGAAGTTCAGACAGTGCTTATGAAAAACTGTTTTTT. The chain combines TRBV2 with TRBJ1-4, with D possibly TRBD1 on 5 matching bases. The CDR3 totals 15 residues. Between the trimmed V and J ends, which lost 6 bases and 6 bases, there was a span of 17 bases. The germline V gene has CDR1 SNHLY and CDR2 FYNNEI.

A word on this clone: Compared with germline, one end of the junction differs, possibly owing to a read error. The V call is TRBV19, the J call TRBJ2-2, with TRBD2 matching 15 bases. CDR3 size: 17 residues. Per germline, CDR1 LNHDA and CDR2 SQIVND (reference sequence). The DNA of the CDR3 is TGTGCCAGTATTAGGACTAGCGGGAGGGTATGGACCGGGGAGCCGTTTTTT. It specifies CASIRTSGRVWTGEPFF. The full variable domain, rest sourced from reference TRBV19 and TRBJ2-2, is DGGITQSPKYLFRKEGQNVTLSCEQNLNHDAMYWYRQDPGQGLRLIYYSQIVNDFQKGDIAEGYSVSREKKESFPLTVTSAQKNPTAFYLCASIRTSGRVWTGEPFFGEGSRLTVL.

The chain links TRBV19 to TRBJ2-1; 13 bases line up with TRBD2. Germline CDR1 is LNHDA and CDR2 is SQIVND (reference sequence). The V and J ends lost 6 bases and 8 bases, in that order; junction bases with no gene match: 7. The CDR3 loop spans 15 amino acids. The CDR3 DNA sequence: TGTGCCAGTAGGCGAGGACTAGCGGGAGTCTATGAGCAGTTCTTC. It encodes CASRRGLAGVYEQFF.

V is TRBV28 and J is TRBJ1-4, with unresolved D. The ends were cut back, 5 bases at V and 5 bases at J, with 15 bases in the middle. The CDR3 runs 15 residues. Per germline, CDR1 MDHEN and CDR2 SYDVKM. Written as DNA, the CDR3 is TGTGCCAGCAGTCCTGGTGGGCAGGAAAATGAAAAACTGTTTTTT. The encoded protein is CASSPGGQENEKLFF.

The chain couples TRBV9 to TRBJ2-7; a possible D gene is TRBD1 (6 bases). The CDR3 covers 13 residues. Germline CDR1 SGDLS, CDR2 YYNGEE. With 0 bases removed from V and 6 bases from J, the gap between germline ends came to 10 bases. The CDR3 protein is CASSVGVGGEQYF. The DNA for the CDR3 is TGTGCCAGCAGCGTAGGGGTAGGGGGCGAGCAGTACTTC. The entire variable domain, with the rest obtained from reference TRBV9 and TRBJ2-7, is as follows: DSGVTQTPKHLITATGQRVTLRCSPRSGDLSVYWYQQSLDQGLQFLIQYYNGEERAKGNILERFSAQQFPDLHSELNLSSLELGDSALYFCASSVGVGGEQYFGPGTRLTVT.

CDR3 sequence: CASSPSSASGRLWEQYF. The CDR3 region has the DNA TGTGCCAGCAGCCCCTCATCTGCTAGCGGGAGGCTCTGGGAGCAGTACTTC. This chain uses TRBV11-2 with TRBJ2-7; 11 bases agree with TRBD2. V dropped 5 bases and J dropped 7; count of bases not matched to a gene: 16. The CDR3 is 17 amino acids. The V gene's germline CDR1 is SGHAT and CDR2 FQNNGV.

The rearrangement uses TRBV27 and TRBJ1-5, with TRBD1 as a possible D gene (5 bases). CDR3 length: 14 amino acids. Germline-derived CDR1 and CDR2 are MNHEY and SMNVEV (reference sequence). V lost 4 bases and J 7 bases, leaving 14 bases between the germline ends. The CDR3 loop is CASSYRSGGQPQHF. The CDR3 bases are TGTGCCAGCAGTTACAGGTCAGGTGGACAGCCCCAGCATTTT.

This clone was observed a few times. The same CDR3 arises from other DNA sequences in this sample as well. V is TRBV6-4 and J is TRBJ2-3, with TRBD2 matching 10 bases. Germline V lookup: CDR1 MRHNA, CDR2 SNTAGT. The CDR3 is 14 residues long. With V trimmed by 2 bases and J by 4 bases, 0 bases remained unmatched. CDR3 in amino acids: CASSDSGGADTQYF. DNA of the CDR3: TGTGCCAGCAGTGACAGCGGGGGGGCAGATACGCAGTATTTT.

The chain recombines TRBV4-3 with TRBJ1-4; D not resolved. Between the trimmed V and J ends, which lost 1 base and 4 bases, there was a span of 7 bases. There are 14 residues in the CDR3. Germline CDR1 and CDR2: LGHNA and YSLEER. This chain's CDR3 is CASSQGTFNEKLFF. CDR3 nucleotides: TGCGCCAGCAGCCAAGGGACTTTTAATGAAAAACTGTTTTTT.

Turning to this clone: At one boundary the junction diverges from the germline segment, which might be a read error. The chain employs TRBV7-9 and TRBJ1-4; 8 bases are a match to TRBD1. CDR3 size: 15 residues. Germline CDR1 and CDR2: SEHNR and FQNEAQ (reference sequence). The CDR3 nucleotides are TGTTCCAGCAGCCCAGCCCAGGGGGCAGGGGAAAAACTGTTTTTT. Its translation: CSSSPAQGAGEKLFF.

V usage is TRBV6-1 and J usage is TRBJ1-2; no firm D call. This CDR3 is built from 12 residues. The V gene's germline CDR1 is MNHNS and CDR2 SASEGT. Trimming left V 7 bases short and J 5 bases short, with 11 bases between. CDR3 sequence (DNA): TGTGCCAGCACCAATCGGGGATATGGCTACACCTTC. Translation gives CASTNRGYGYTF.

This chain uses TRBV4-3 with TRBJ2-1; 7 nucleotides match TRBD2. CDR1 and CDR2 (germline): LGHNA, YSLEER. The CDR3 totals 16 residues. V shed 0 bases, J shed 3 bases, and the junction held 5 bases outside the gene matches. Written as DNA, the CDR3 is TGCGCCAGCAGCCAAGATCCAGCGGGGAACTACAATGAGCAGTTCTTC. Its protein product is CASSQDPAGNYNEQFF.

The chain joins TRBV28 to TRBJ2-2, with D possibly TRBD2 on 6 matching bases. Germline CDR1 reads MDHEN; CDR2 reads SYDVKM. The CDR3 is 14 residues long. V dropped 6 bases and J dropped 3 bases, with 11 bases sitting between them. The CDR3 reads CASREGGDTGELFF. In DNA, the CDR3 is TGTGCCAGCAGGGAGGGAGGTGACACCGGGGAGCTGTTTTTT.

The chain employs TRBV7-9 and TRBJ2-5; TRBD1 might be the D (6 bases). This CDR3 is built from 15 residues. V was pared by 5 bases and J by 5 bases, with 18 bases between. Germline assignment: CDR1 SEHNR and CDR2 FQNEAQ (reference sequence). CDR3 DNA sequence: TGTGCCAGCAGCCCACCACAGGGCGACGGGGAGACCCAGTACTTC. It is translated as CASSPPQGDGETQYF.

V is TRBV4-3 and J is TRBJ1-2; 7 bases line up with TRBD1. V was pared by 0 bases and J by 2 bases, with 3 bases of the junction left unmatched. Germline CDR1 and CDR2: LGHNA and YSLEER. This CDR3 is 15 amino acids long. The CDR3 DNA reads TGCGCCAGCAGCCAAGAAGACAGGGACAACTATGGCTACACCTTC. The encoded protein is CASSQEDRDNYGYTF.

The rearrangement joins TRBV11-3 to TRBJ2-3, with a possible D match to TRBD1 (6 bases). Germline-derived CDR1 and CDR2 are SGHNT and YENEEA. The CDR3 has 17 amino acids. Trimming removed 5 bases at V and 1 base at J, with 19 bases between. The CDR3 nucleotides are TGTGCCAGCAGCGCAGGGGAGTTGTACCCTGGCACAGATACGCAGTATTTT. It translates to CASSAGELYPGTDTQYF.

In its sample, this clone was seen a few times. V gene TRBV7-2 combines with J gene TRBJ1-2; TRBD1 is a possible D gene (6 bases). Germline V gene sequence: CDR1 SGHTA, CDR2 FQGNSA. The CDR3 loop spans 16 amino acids. The V end lost 5 bases, the J end lost 7 bases, and 23 bases lay between the germline ends. The CDR3 loop reads CASSRTGPGGRGGYTF. The CDR3 bases are TGTGCCAGCAGCCGCACCGGGCCCGGGGGGCGCGGTGGCTACACCTTC.

CDR3: CASSPAGLNTEAFF. The CDR3, as DNA: TGTGCCAGCAGCCCAGCCGGGTTGAACACTGAAGCTTTCTTT. This rearrangement joins TRBV9 to TRBJ1-1; no reliable D call. CDR3 length equals 14 residues. In germline, CDR1 is SGDLS, CDR2 YYNGEE. V was shortened by 4 bases and J by 0 bases, with 10 bases between the two germline ends.

This sequence joins TRBV29-1 and TRBJ2-1; a weak D match, TRBD1 (6 bases). Deletions cut 0 bases from V and 3 bases from J, with 12 bases between. CDR3 length: 15 residues. CDR1 is SQVTM, CDR2 ANQGSEA, per germline. The CDR3 loop reads CSVEDQWTDYNEQFF. The DNA of the CDR3 is TGCAGCGTTGAAGATCAGTGGACAGACTACAATGAGCAGTTCTTC.

J is TRBJ2-1 and V is TRBV5-1, with 7 bases matching TRBD2. This CDR3 contains 16 residues. V shed 0 bases, J shed 6 bases, and the junction held 9 bases outside the gene matches. The germline V gene has CDR1 SGHRS and CDR2 YFSETQ. The CDR3 sequence: CASSLDHAGGSNEQFF. Here the CDR3 DNA reads TGCGCCAGCAGCTTGGACCACGCCGGGGGGAGCAATGAGCAGTTCTTC.

The genes are TRBV27 and TRBJ1-5; D remains ambiguous. CDR1 MNHEY and CDR2 SMNVEV come from the germline V gene (reference sequence). V dropped 7 bases and J dropped 7 bases, with 26 bases sitting between them. The CDR3 spans 17 residues. The CDR3 nucleotides are TGTGCCAGCACCGCGTTTCCGAAGCACCACGATCGACAGCCCCAGCATTTT. Its translation is CASTAFPKHHDRQPQHF.

The rearrangement joins TRBV7-3 to TRBJ1-4; TRBD1 might be the D (6 bases). This CDR3 has 16 amino acids. Trimming shortened V by 5 bases and J by 8 bases, and 21 bases separated the two germline ends. Germline V gene lookup returns CDR1 SGHTA and CDR2 FQGTGA. CDR3 region: CASSPTTQGQGEKLFF. CDR3 bases: TGTGCCAGCAGCCCAACGACACAGGGTCAAGGAGAAAAACTGTTTTTT.

The chain couples TRBV27 to TRBJ2-1; a possible D gene is TRBD2 (6 bases). Germline CDR1 MNHEY, CDR2 SMNVEV (reference sequence). This CDR3 contains 14 residues. The V and J ends lost 3 bases and 6 bases respectively, with 12 bases between them. The CDR3 loop is CASSLGLLSNEQFF. The CDR3 nucleotides are TGTGCCAGCAGTTTGGGACTGCTTAGCAATGAGCAGTTCTTC.

J is TRBJ2-2 and V is TRBV28; TRBD2 matches 9 bases. With V trimmed by 11 bases and J by 5 bases, 9 bases remained unmatched. Germline V gene sequence: CDR1 MDHEN, CDR2 SYDVKM. This CDR3 has 14 residues. CDR3 nucleotide sequence: TGTGCCTCGGGAGCGGGAGGAGGTACCGGGGAGCTGTTTTTT. Translation: CASGAGGGTGELFF.

This clone was found a few times. The chain's CDR3 is CASSPTGGSDTQYF. CDR3 bases: TGTGCCAGCAGTCCAACCGGGGGGTCAGATACGCAGTATTTT. This chain uses TRBV27 with TRBJ2-3; the match to TRBD2 covers 7 bases. V shed 5 bases, J shed 4 bases, and the junction held 6 bases outside the gene matches. The CDR3 is 14 residues long. CDR1 is MNHEY, CDR2 SMNVEV, per germline (reference sequence).